This TCR beta chain was recovered during a study of regulatory T cells in long-lasting Graves disease. Study background: Freshly diagnosed Graves' patients had used antithyroid drugs for under 3 months. The study's findings and limits: The persistent group shared 2,500 to 3,000 public clonotypes, more than the 966 shared by new patients.

The CDR3 has 15 residues. The germline V and J ends were trimmed by 1 base and 0 bases, with 4 bases remaining between them. Germline loops: CDR1 SEHNR, CDR2 FQNEAQ (reference sequence). Time point given: newly diagnosed GD, antithyroid drugs for less than 3 months. The TCR library used RNA extracted from PBMCs. Through Arm-PCR of CDR3 regions and iRepertoire HTBI primers, TCR beta libraries were built. TCRdb used MiXCR to reprocess the multiplex PCR reads, holding one entry per CDR3 protein. Of 450,000 to 700,000 distinct CDR3 sequences listed, roughly 14% are singletons. This clonotype was recorded a few times. Its matching antigen is unknown. These data also featured in a second study, about T cells in Graves' hyperthyroidism and ophthalmopathy. That paper states: Researchers ran a first-round RT-PCR on the TCR CDR3 using the HTBI primer set.

The sequencing used peripheral blood mononuclear cells (PBMCs), collected at new diagnosis, from a patient treated with antithyroid drugs. The origin of this receptor is a man aged 25 to 40 with Graves disease. V and J are TRBV7-9 and TRBJ2-6, with D uncertain. The CDR3 reads CASSLEYSGANVLTF. DNA for the CDR3: TGTGCCAGCAGCTTAGAGTACTCTGGGGCCAACGTCCTGACTTTC. Filled out from reference TRBV7-9 and TRBJ2-6, the complete variable domain reads DTGVSQNPRHKITKRGQNVTFRCDPISEHNRLYWYRQTLGQGPEFLTYFQNEAQLEKSRLLSDRFSAERPKGSFSTLEIQRTEQGDSAMYLCASSLEYSGANVLTFGAGSRLTVL.